Listed below are T cell receptor beta chains from one sample, sequenced in a study of blood T cell repertoires in COVID-19. Clones were read by immunoSEQ multiplex PCR, and TCRdb kept only the in-frame ones, dropping some. Of 100,000 to 110,000 clones in the sample, around four fifths were seen once. The specimen was peripheral blood. Receptor source: a woman between 65 and 79 years old with acute or convalescent COVID-19. CDR3s include the opening cysteine and the closing phenylalanine or tryptophan. Each record gives: clone size, V gene, D gene, J gene, CDR3 protein, CDR3 DNA. D genes are given only for firm matches. Not every row has a clone size; where given, it reads once, few, many or a size class.

.,TRBV6-5,.,TRBJ2-7,CASTTESLSSYEQYF,TGTGCCAGCACAACGGAGTCCCTGAGCTCCTACGAGCAGTACTTC
.,TRBV4-2,TRBD2,TRBJ2-5,CASSKGDGGGRGETQYF,TGTGCCAGCAGTAAAGGGGATGGCGGGGGGCGTGGGGAGACCCAGTACTTC
.,TRBV6-4,.,TRBJ1-5,CASSTRKDPSLLCSREPQHF,TGTGCCAGCAGTACAAGAAAGGACCCTAGTCTTCTTTGTTCGAGGGAGCCCCAGCATTTT
.,TRBV15,.,TRBJ1-2,CATSMGNTRNGYTF,TGTGCCACCAGCATGGGGAACACTAGGAATGGCTACACCTTC
.,TRBV19,.,TRBJ1-1,CASRIQGGTEAFF,TGTGCCAGTCGGATCCAGGGCGGCACTGAAGCTTTCTTT
.,TRBV20-1,.,TRBJ1-1,CSASPPANLNTEAFF,TGCAGTGCTAGTCCCCCCGCGAACCTGAACACTGAAGCTTTCTTT
.,TRBV30,TRBD1,TRBJ2-7,CAWSRQGDYEQYF,TGTGCCTGGAGTCGACAGGGAGACTACGAGCAGTACTTC
.,TRBV6-1,.,TRBJ1-5,CASSEGRRSNQPQHF,TGTGCCAGCAGTGAGGGCAGGCGATCAAATCAGCCCCAGCATTTT
.,TRBV27,TRBD1,TRBJ1-1,CASSFPGGDTEAFF,TGTGCCAGCAGTTTTCCAGGGGGTGACACTGAAGCTTTCTTT
few,TRBV7-9,TRBD1,TRBJ1-6,CASSLQGGSPLHF,TGTGCCAGCAGCCTTCAGGGGGGTTCACCCCTCCACTTT
.,TRBV5-1,.,TRBJ2-3,CASTPGAADTQYF,TGCGCCAGCACCCCGGGAGCCGCAGATACGCAGTATTTT
.,TRBV7-9,TRBD1,TRBJ1-2,CASSLRQGSGDTF,TGTGCCAGCAGCCTCCGACAGGGGTCGGGCGACACCTTC
.,TRBV7-2,.,TRBJ2-2,CASSLVLGGTGELFF,TGTGCCAGCAGCTTAGTACTCGGTGGCACCGGGGAGCTGTTTTTT
.,TRBV20-1,.,TRBJ1-1,CRTGLNTEAFF,TGCAGAACAGGCTTGAACACTGAAGCTTTCTTT
few,TRBV11-2,TRBD1,TRBJ1-6,CASSLRTGINSPLHF,TGTGCCAGCAGCCTTAGGACAGGAATTAATTCACCCCTCCACTTT
few,TRBV9,.,TRBJ1-6,CASSVGLENSPLHF,TGTGCCAGCAGCGTAGGGCTGGAGAATTCACCCCTCCACTTT
.,TRBV2,.,TRBJ1-2,CASRLIYGYTF,TGTGCCAGCAGACTTATATATGGCTACACCTTC
.,TRBV19,TRBD2,TRBJ2-5,CASSIPGLAGGETQYF,TGTGCCAGTAGTATACCGGGACTAGCGGGAGGGGAGACCCAGTACTTC
.,TRBV10-3,.,TRBJ1-2,CAISDRENYGYTF,TGTGCCATCAGTGATCGGGAAAACTATGGCTACACCTTC
.,TRBV30,TRBD1,TRBJ2-1,CAWDTGGSYNEQFF,TGTGCCTGGGACACAGGGGGCTCCTACAATGAGCAGTTCTTC
once,TRBV9,TRBD1,TRBJ1-2,CASSVAGTALYGYTF,TGTGCCAGCAGCGTTGCCGGGACAGCGCTTTATGGCTACACCTTC
few,TRBV6-5,TRBD1,TRBJ1-6,CASRGQGNNSPLHF,TGTGCCAGCAGAGGACAGGGTAATAATTCACCCCTCCACTTT
.,TRBV6-5,.,TRBJ2-6,CASSYSQSGANVLTF,TGTGCCAGCAGTTACTCCCAGTCTGGGGCCAACGTCCTGACTTTC
.,TRBV6-2/TRBV6-3,.,TRBJ2-3,CASSYLDTQYF,TGTGCCAGCAGTTATCTGGATACGCAGTATTTT
.,TRBV29-1,.,TRBJ1-5,CSVVVTGNSNQPQHF,TGCAGCGTTGTCGTGACGGGAAATAGCAATCAGCCCCAGCATTTT
.,TRBV5-1,.,TRBJ1-2,CASSLSQGLDYGYTF,TGCGCCAGCAGCTTGAGCCAGGGGCTAGACTATGGCTACACCTTC
.,TRBV6-5,.,TRBJ2-5,CASSLRGNLKETQYF,TGTGCCAGCAGCCTTCGGGGAAATCTGAAAGAGACCCAGTACTTC
once,TRBV12-3/TRBV12-4,.,TRBJ1-1,CASSFQGRTEAFF,TGTGCCAGCAGTTTTCAAGGGAGGACTGAAGCTTTCTTT
.,TRBV19,.,TRBJ1-2,CASSIQYGYTF,TGTGCCAGTAGTATACAGTATGGCTACACCTTC
.,TRBV19,.,TRBJ1-3,CASSPQQGSGNTIYF,TGTGCCAGTAGTCCCCAACAGGGATCTGGAAACACCATATATTTT
.,TRBV6-5,.,TRBJ2-1,CASSPTGNEQFF,TGTGCCAGCAGTCCGACTGGGAATGAGCAGTTCTTC
.,TRBV6-6,.,TRBJ1-5,CASTQGDQPQHF,TGTGCCAGCACCCAGGGCGATCAGCCCCAGCATTTT
.,TRBV5-1,TRBD2,TRBJ2-3,CASSLNTNSAGGSDTQYF,TGCGCCAGCAGCCTAAACACAAATTCAGCGGGGGGTTCCGATACGCAGTATTTT
few,TRBV3-1/TRBV3-2,TRBD1,TRBJ2-4,CASSQGNRGLAKNIQYF,TGTGCCAGCAGCCAAGGGAACAGGGGCCTAGCCAAAAACATTCAGTACTTC
.,TRBV6-2/TRBV6-3,.,TRBJ1-2,CASSPKPVSYGYTF,TGTGCCAGCAGTCCCAAACCGGTTAGTTATGGCTACACCTTC
.,TRBV4-1,.,TRBJ2-3,CASSQSIEGSDTQYF,TGCGCCAGCAGCCAATCTATCGAGGGCTCAGATACGCAGTATTTT
.,TRBV7-2,.,TRBJ1-4,CASSPPGEKLFF,TGTGCCAGCAGCCCCCCGGGTGAAAAACTGTTTTTT
.,TRBV6-5,TRBD2,TRBJ2-3,CASKAGGTDTQYF,TGTGCCAGCAAAGCGGGGGGCACAGATACGCAGTATTTT
.,TRBV5-1,TRBD1,TRBJ2-1,CASSWGQGRDEQFF,TGCGCCAGCAGCTGGGGACAGGGTCGCGATGAGCAGTTCTTC
once,TRBV6-4,TRBD1,TRBJ1-5,CASSPQGAGGQPQHF,TGTGCCAGCAGTCCGCAGGGGGCAGGGGGTCAGCCCCAGCATTTT
.,TRBV19,.,TRBJ1-1,CASSIEGTRAEAFF,TGTGCCAGTAGTATAGAGGGGACAAGAGCTGAAGCTTTCTTT
.,TRBV7-8,TRBD1,TRBJ1-2,CASSSTGGSYGYTF,TGTGCCAGCAGCTCGACAGGGGGCAGTTATGGCTACACCTTC
.,TRBV6-5,TRBD1,TRBJ1-1,CASRRTGVTEAFF,TGTGCCAGCAGGAGGACAGGGGTCACTGAAGCTTTCTTT
.,TRBV7-2,.,TRBJ1-1,CASSLMLGGIEAFF,TGTGCCAGCAGCTTAATGTTGGGAGGAATTGAAGCTTTCTTT
many,TRBV30,TRBD1,TRBJ1-2,CAWSRDRPYGYTF,TGTGCCTGGAGTCGGGACAGGCCCTATGGCTACACCTTC
.,TRBV19,.,TRBJ2-3,CASSRGYGTDTQYF,TGTGCCAGTAGTCGGGGGTATGGGACAGATACGCAGTATTTT
.,TRBV6-5,TRBD1,TRBJ2-2,CASRTGTGSNGELFF,TGTGCCAGCAGAACCGGGACAGGGAGTAACGGGGAGCTGTTTTTT
once,TRBV2,.,TRBJ1-5,CASSVEVNSNQPQHF,TGTGCCAGCAGCGTCGAGGTCAATAGCAATCAGCCCCAGCATTTT
.,TRBV6-5,.,TRBJ1-4,CATSQPRGEKLFF,TGTGCCACCTCCCAGCCTCGGGGTGAAAAACTGTTTTTT
.,TRBV28,.,TRBJ1-4,CASRIWTDINEKLFF,TGTGCCAGCAGAATATGGACAGACATTAATGAAAAACTGTTTTTT
once,TRBV19,.,TRBJ1-5,CASSGANNQPQHF,TGTGCCAGTTCCGGTGCCAATAATCAGCCCCAGCATTTT
.,TRBV6-5,.,TRBJ2-5,CASMPSRASGATQYF,TGTGCCAGTATGCCGAGCCGTGCTAGTGGGGCGACCCAGTACTTC
once,TRBV4-1,.,TRBJ2-3,CASSPGVTDTQYF,TGCGCCAGCAGCCCGGGGGTCACAGATACGCAGTATTTT